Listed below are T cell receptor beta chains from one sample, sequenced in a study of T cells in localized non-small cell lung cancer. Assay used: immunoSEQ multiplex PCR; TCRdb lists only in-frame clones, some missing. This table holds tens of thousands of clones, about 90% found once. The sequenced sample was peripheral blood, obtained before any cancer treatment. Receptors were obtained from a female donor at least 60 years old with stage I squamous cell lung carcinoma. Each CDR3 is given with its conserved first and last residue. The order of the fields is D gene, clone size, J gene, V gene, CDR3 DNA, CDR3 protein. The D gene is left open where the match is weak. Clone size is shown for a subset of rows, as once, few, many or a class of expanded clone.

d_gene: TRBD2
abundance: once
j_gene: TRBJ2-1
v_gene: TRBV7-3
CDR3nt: TGTGCCAGCGGGAGCGGGATCCCCGATTACAATGAGCAGTTCTTC
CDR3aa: CASGSGIPDYNEQFF

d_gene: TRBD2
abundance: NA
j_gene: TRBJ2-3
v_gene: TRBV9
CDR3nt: TGTGCCAGCCTCGCTCCACGAACTAGCGGGGAGTTCGCAGATACGCAGTATTTT
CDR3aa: CASLAPRTSGEFADTQYF

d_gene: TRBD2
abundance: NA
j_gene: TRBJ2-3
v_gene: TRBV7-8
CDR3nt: TGTGCCAGCAGCCTAAGGCCTAGCGGGAGAGAAGGTACGCAGTATTTT
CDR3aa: CASSLRPSGREGTQYF

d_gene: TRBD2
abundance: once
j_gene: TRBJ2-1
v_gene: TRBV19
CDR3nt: TGTGCCAGTAGTATCCCCAGCGGGGTATACAATGAGCAGTTCTTC
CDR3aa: CASSIPSGVYNEQFF

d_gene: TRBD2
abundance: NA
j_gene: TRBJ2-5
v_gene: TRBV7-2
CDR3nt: TGTGCCAGCAGCTTAGGGGCGGGGGAAGAGACCCAGTACTTC
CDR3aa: CASSLGAGEETQYF

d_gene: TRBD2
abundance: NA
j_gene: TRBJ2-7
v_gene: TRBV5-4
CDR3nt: TGTGCCAGCAGCCCCTTAGCGGGAAAATCCTACGAGCAGTACTTC
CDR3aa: CASSPLAGKSYEQYF

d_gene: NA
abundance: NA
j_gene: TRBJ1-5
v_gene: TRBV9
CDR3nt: TGTGCCAGCAGCGTAGGGGGTGGGGACAATCAGCCCCAGCATTTT
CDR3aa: CASSVGGGDNQPQHF

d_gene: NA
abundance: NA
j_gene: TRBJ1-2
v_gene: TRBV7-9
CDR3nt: TGTGCCAGCAGCCCCCGAATAGCGAACTATGGCTACACCTTC
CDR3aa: CASSPRIANYGYTF

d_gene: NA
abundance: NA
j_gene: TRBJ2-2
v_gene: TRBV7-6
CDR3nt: TGTGCCAGCAAATTGGACACCGGGGAGCTGTTTTTT
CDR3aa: CASKLDTGELFF

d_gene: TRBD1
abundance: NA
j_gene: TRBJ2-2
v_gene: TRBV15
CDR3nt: TGTGCCACCAGCATGCCCCTCCTTCGGGACAGGCCCGGGGAGCTGTTTTTT
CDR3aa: CATSMPLLRDRPGELFF

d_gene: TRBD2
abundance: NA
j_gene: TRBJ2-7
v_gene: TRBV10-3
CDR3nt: TGTGCCATTAGAGGGACTAGCGGGATACTATCCGAGCAGTACTTC
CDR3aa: CAIRGTSGILSEQYF

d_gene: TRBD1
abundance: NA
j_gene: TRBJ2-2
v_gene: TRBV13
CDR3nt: TGTGCCAGCAGCTCAGGGGGCGGTCGTGACGGGGAGCTGTTTTTT
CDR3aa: CASSSGGGRDGELFF

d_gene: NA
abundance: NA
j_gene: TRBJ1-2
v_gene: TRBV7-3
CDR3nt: TGTGCCAGCAGCTTAGACACGGACTATGGCTACACCTTC
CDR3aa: CASSLDTDYGYTF

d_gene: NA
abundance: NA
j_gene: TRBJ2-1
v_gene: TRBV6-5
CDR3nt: TGTGCCAGCAGTGGGGGACCCGCGTTCTACAATGAGCAGTTCTTC
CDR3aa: CASSGGPAFYNEQFF

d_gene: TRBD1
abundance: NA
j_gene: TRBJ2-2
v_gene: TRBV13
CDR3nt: TGTGCCAGCAGCTACAGGGGGGCGAAAGTAGAAGCCGGGGAGCTGTTTTTT
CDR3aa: CASSYRGAKVEAGELFF

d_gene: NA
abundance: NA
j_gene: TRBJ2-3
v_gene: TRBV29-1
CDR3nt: TGCAGCGTTGATCGGGACCAACCTCACGATACGCAGTATTTT
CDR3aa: CSVDRDQPHDTQYF

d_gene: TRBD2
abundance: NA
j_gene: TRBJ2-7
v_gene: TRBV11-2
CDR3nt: TGTGCCAGCAGCTTAGGGACTGGCGGGAGCTTATCCTACGAGCAGTACTTC
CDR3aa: CASSLGTGGSLSYEQYF

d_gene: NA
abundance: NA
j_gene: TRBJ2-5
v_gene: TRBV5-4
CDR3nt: TGTGCCAGCAGCCTGGACCCAGGGGGGGAGACCCAGTACTTC
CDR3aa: CASSLDPGGETQYF

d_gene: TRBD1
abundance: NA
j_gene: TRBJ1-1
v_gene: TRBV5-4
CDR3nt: TGTGCCAGCAGCTCGCCCGGGACAGGAAACACTGAAGCTTTCTTT
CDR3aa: CASSSPGTGNTEAFF

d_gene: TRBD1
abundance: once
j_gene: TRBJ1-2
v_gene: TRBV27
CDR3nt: TGTGCCAGCAGTCCGAGGACAGGCTATGGCTACACCTTC
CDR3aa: CASSPRTGYGYTF

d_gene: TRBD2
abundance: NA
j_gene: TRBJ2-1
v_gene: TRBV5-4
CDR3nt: TGTGCCAGCAGCTTGGCAAGCGGGAGTCTTTCACTTGGCAATGAGCAGTTCTTC
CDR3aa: CASSLASGSLSLGNEQFF

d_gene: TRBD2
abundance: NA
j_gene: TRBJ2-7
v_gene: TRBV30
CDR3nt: TGTGCCTGGAGTGTACGTAGCGGGAGGGCCTACGAGCAGTACTTC
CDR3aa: CAWSVRSGRAYEQYF

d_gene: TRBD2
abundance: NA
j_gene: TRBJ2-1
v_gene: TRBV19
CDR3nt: TGTGCCAGTAGTGGGGGACTAGCGGGATTCATTACGAGCTCCTACAATGAGCAGTTCTTC
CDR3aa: CASSGGLAGFITSSYNEQFF

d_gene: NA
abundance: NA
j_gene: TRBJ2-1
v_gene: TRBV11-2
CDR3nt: TGTGCCAGCAGCTCCATAACGGGAGTCTACTCCTACAATGAGCAGTTCTTC
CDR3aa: CASSSITGVYSYNEQFF

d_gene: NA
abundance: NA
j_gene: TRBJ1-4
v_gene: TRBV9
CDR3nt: TGTGCCAGCAGCGCCCATTGGAGGGCTAATGAAAAACTGTTTTTT
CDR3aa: CASSAHWRANEKLFF

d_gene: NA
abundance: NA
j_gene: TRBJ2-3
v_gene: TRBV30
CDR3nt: TGTGCCTGGAGTGTAGGGGCGAAAACAGATACGCAGTATTTT
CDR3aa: CAWSVGAKTDTQYF

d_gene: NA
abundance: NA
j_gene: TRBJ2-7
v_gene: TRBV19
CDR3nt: TGTGCCAGTAGGACTACCGTAGGGAGCTACGAGCAGTACTTC
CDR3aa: CASRTTVGSYEQYF

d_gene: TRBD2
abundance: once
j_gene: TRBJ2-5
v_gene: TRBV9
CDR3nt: TGTGCCAGCAGCGTAGATGGGGGACTAGGGGGACAAGAGACCCAGTACTTC
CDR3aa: CASSVDGGLGGQETQYF

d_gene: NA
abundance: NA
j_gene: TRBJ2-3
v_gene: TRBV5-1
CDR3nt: TGCGCCAGCAGCCCCAGCGGAATTAGCACAGATACGCAGTATTTT
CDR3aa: CASSPSGISTDTQYF

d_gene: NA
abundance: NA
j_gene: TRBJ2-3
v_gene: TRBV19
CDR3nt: TGTGCCAGTAGTATAGGGGGCAACACAGATACGCAGTATTTT
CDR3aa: CASSIGGNTDTQYF

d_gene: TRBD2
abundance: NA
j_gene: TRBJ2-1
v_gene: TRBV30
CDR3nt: TGTGCCTGGACGGGACTAGCGGGAGGGTATGAGCAGTTCTTC
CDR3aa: CAWTGLAGGYEQFF

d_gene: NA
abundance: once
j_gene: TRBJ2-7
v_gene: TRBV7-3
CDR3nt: TGTGCCAGCAGCTCAGCGGCTACCTACGAGCAGTACTTC
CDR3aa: CASSSAATYEQYF

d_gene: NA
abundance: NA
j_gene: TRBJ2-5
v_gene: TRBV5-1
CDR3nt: TGCGCCAGCAGCTTGGGACAGATCCAAGAGACCCAGTACTTC
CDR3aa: CASSLGQIQETQYF

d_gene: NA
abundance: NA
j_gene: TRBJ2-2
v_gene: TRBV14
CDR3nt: TGTGCCAGCAGCCAAGTGCGGGGCGGGGAGCTGTTTTTT
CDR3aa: CASSQVRGGELFF

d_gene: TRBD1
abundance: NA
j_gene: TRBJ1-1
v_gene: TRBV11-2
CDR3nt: TGTGCCAGCAGCTTAGTGAAGGGGAGGGGGCCGACGGAAGCTTTCTTT
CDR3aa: CASSLVKGRGPTEAFF

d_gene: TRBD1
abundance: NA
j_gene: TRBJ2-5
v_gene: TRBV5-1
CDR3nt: TGCGCCAGCAGCTTGGGGGACAGTAAGACCCAGTACTTC
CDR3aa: CASSLGDSKTQYF

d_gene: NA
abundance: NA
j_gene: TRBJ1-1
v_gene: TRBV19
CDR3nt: TGTGCCAGTAGTATGGGGGGGTACTTAGGCACTGAAGCTTTCTTT
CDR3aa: CASSMGGYLGTEAFF

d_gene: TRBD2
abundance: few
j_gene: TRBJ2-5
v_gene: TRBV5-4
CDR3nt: TGTGCCAGCAGCACTCGGGGGGGCAGAGAGACCCAGTACTTC
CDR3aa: CASSTRGGRETQYF

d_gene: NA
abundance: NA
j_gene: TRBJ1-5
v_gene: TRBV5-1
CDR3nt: TGCGCCAGCAGCTTGGGGGAGACAGTCAGCAATCAGCCCCAGCATTTT
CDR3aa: CASSLGETVSNQPQHF

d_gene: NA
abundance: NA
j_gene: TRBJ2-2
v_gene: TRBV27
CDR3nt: TGTGCCAGCACCTTAAGTTACCAGCGCTTGAACACCGGGGAGCTGTTTTTT
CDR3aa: CASTLSYQRLNTGELFF